The rows below give T cell receptor beta chains drawn from one sample of a study of human T cells and chemical hapten exposure. Via MiXCR, TCRdb re-called the RACE reads, giving one row per CDR3 protein. The sample gives roughly 200,000 distinct CDR3 sequences, about a fifth of which show up once; 6.7% is in the top ten. Source: whole blood, taken in connection with sensitization to the hapten diphenylcyclopropenone (DPC). The origin of the receptors is a woman aged 50 to 60 with alopecia areata. Some clones in this sample may be carry-over from other donors' samples. The CDR3 runs from the conserved cysteine through the conserved F or W. Size tells how often a clone was seen (once, few, many) or the class of an expanded clone, and some rows leave it out.

v_call	clone_size	j_call	cdr3_aa
TRBV6-6	few	TRBJ1-4	CASSYRLGEKLFF
TRBV5-1	.	TRBJ2-1	CASSPQPGSSYNEQFF
TRBV10-1	many	TRBJ2-2	CASSGLAGAATGELFF
TRBV5-6	.	TRBJ2-3	CVSSYLGPSTDTQYF
TRBV7-9	.	TRBJ1-2	CASSRGQGPDGYTF
TRBV15	.	TRBJ2-1	CATSRDNAGASYNEQFF
TRBV2	.	TRBJ2-5	CASRDTSGKPERDQETQYF
TRBV2	few	TRBJ2-3	CASSEAGTSGHTQYF
TRBV24-1	.	TRBJ2-2	CATSESGRSNGELFF
TRBV7-2	few	TRBJ2-1	CASSLDQPSGFNEQFF
TRBV20-1	few	TRBJ2-5	CSARGGYQETQYF
TRBV9	.	TRBJ2-2	CASSVSGATPNTGELFF
TRBV7-9	.	TRBJ2-3	CASSPTSGSADTQYF
TRBV24-1	.	TRBJ2-7	CATSELKYEQYF
TRBV11-1	.	TRBJ2-7	CASSRASGSLFEQYF
TRBV5-5	few	TRBJ2-7	CASRDGSYEQYF